The 17 T cell receptor beta chains below all came from one sample that was sequenced in a study of blood T cell repertoires in COVID-19. The repertoire was sequenced with immunoSEQ multiplex PCR; TCRdb's copy has only in-frame clones and lacks some. The sample lists fewer than 350,000 clones, nearly 90% occurring once. The sequenced sample consisted of PBMCs or T cells enriched from blood (not recorded which). The receptors were gathered from a woman under 30 with acute COVID-19.

The chain links TRBV7-6 to TRBJ2-3; 9 positions match TRBD1. Germline lookup yields CDR1 SGHVS and CDR2 FNYEAQ. This CDR3 is built from 16 residues. The V segment lost 2 bases and the J segment 6 bases; nucleotides outside the gene matches: 9. The CDR3 nucleotides read TGTGCCAGCAGCTTAAACAGGGGGCCGAGCAAGGATACGCAGTATTTT. Residues: CASSLNRGPSKDTQYF.

J is TRBJ2-2 and V is TRBV27; 13 bases fit TRBD2. The germline V gene has CDR1 MNHEY and CDR2 SMNVEV (reference sequence). The trim removed 4 bases at V and 2 bases at J, leaving 1 base unmatched. The CDR3 has 16 amino acids. The CDR3, as DNA: TGTGCCAGCAGTTGGGGACTAGCGGGAAACACCGGGGAGCTGTTTTTT. The encoded protein is CASSWGLAGNTGELFF.

This clone has a single count. The gene calls are TRBV5-1 and TRBJ1-5, with 7 bases identical to TRBD1. The trim removed 0 bases at V and 3 bases at J, leaving 6 bases unmatched. CDR1 is SGHRS, CDR2 YFSETQ, per germline. The CDR3 is 16 residues long. CDR3 sequence reads: CASSLGDSLHNQPQHF. The CDR3 bases are TGCGCCAGCAGCTTGGGGGACAGTTTGCACAATCAGCCCCAGCATTTT.

The genes are TRBV5-8 and TRBJ2-1, with TRBD2 identical over 7 bases. The CDR3 totals 15 residues. CDR1 SGHTS and CDR2 YDEGEE come from the germline V gene. The V gene end was trimmed by 0 bases and the J gene end by 4 bases; junction bases not matched to a gene: 4. The CDR3 spells CASSLASGIYNEQFF. The CDR3 region has the DNA TGTGCCAGCAGCTTGGCTAGCGGCATTTACAATGAGCAGTTCTTC.

This clone was observed a handful of times. This chain joins TRBV29-1 and TRBJ1-4, with D uncertain. The CDR3 has 11 residues. Trimming pared 4 bases from V and 4 bases from J, leaving 4 bases between. From germline, CDR1 is SQVTM and CDR2 ANQGSEA. Here the CDR3 reads CSVGLNEKLFF. The CDR3 nucleotides read TGCAGCGTTGGGCTTAATGAAAAACTGTTTTTT.

This chain uses TRBV27 with TRBJ2-3; 13 positions agree with TRBD2. Unmatched junction bases numbered 9, after V lost 4 bases and J lost 2 bases. The germline CDR1 and CDR2 sequences are MNHEY and SMNVEV (reference sequence). The CDR3 is 18 residues long. The CDR3 region is CASSSPWTSGRFTDTQYF. DNA for the CDR3: TGTGCCAGCAGTTCCCCCTGGACTAGCGGGAGATTCACAGATACGCAGTATTTT.

CDR3 loop: CASSFTQGSYQFSPLHF. CDR3 coding DNA: TGTGCCAGCAGCTTCACACAGGGGTCTTATCAATTTTCACCCCTCCACTTT. This chain connects TRBV7-8 to TRBJ1-6, with 7 bases matching TRBD1. This CDR3 region has 17 residues. Trimming cost V 3 bases and J 9 bases; bases outside gene matches: 14. CDR1 and CDR2 from the germline V gene are SGHVS and FQNEAQ.

The J gene is TRBJ2-7, the V gene TRBV27; 11 bases match TRBD1. The germline gives CDR1 MNHEY, CDR2 SMNVEV (reference sequence). The CDR3 runs to 14 residues. V trimming: 6 bases; J trimming: 2 bases; junction bases outside the gene matches: 3. The CDR3 here is CASRLGQGAYEQYF. CDR3 DNA: TGTGCCAGCAGGCTGGGACAGGGGGCCTACGAGCAGTACTTC.

The chain has TRBV6-2 or TRBV6-3 and TRBJ2-5, with D perhaps matching TRBD2 (6 bases). Per germline, CDR1 MNHEY and CDR2 SVGEGT. The CDR3 has 17 residues. V gave up 5 bases and J gave up 4 bases, with 23 bases separating them. The CDR3: CASSHGPIGGKRETQYF. The CDR3 nucleotides read TGTGCCAGCAGTCACGGACCCATTGGCGGGAAGCGAGAGACCCAGTACTTC.

V is TRBV12-3 or TRBV12-4 and J is TRBJ1-6; tentative D call: TRBD1 (5 bases). The CDR3 length is 13 residues. The ends were cut back, 3 bases at V and 12 bases at J, with 12 bases in the middle. CDR3 nucleotide sequence: TGTGCCAGCAGTTTTCCAGGGTTGGGACCCCTCCACTTT. Amino acid sequence: CASSFPGLGPLHF.

This chain joins TRBV7-3 and TRBJ2-3; 14 bases fit TRBD2. From germline, CDR1 is SGHTA and CDR2 FQGTGA. The trim removed 4 bases at V and 5 bases at J, leaving 5 bases unmatched. The CDR3 is 16 residues long. CDR3 nucleotides: TGTGCCAGCAGCTCAGGACTAGCGGGAGGAATAGATACGCAGTATTTT. Encoded protein: CASSSGLAGGIDTQYF.

The gene calls are TRBV6-1 and TRBJ2-3; possible D gene TRBD1, 6 bases. CDR3 size: 14 residues. Germline loops: CDR1 MNHNS, CDR2 SASEGT. Trimming shortened V by 1 base and J by 5 bases, and 10 bases separated the two germline ends. The CDR3 region has the DNA TGTGCCAGCAGTGAAGTTCTGGGACAAGATACGCAGTATTTT. It codes for CASSEVLGQDTQYF.

A few counts support this clone. The rearrangement uses TRBV4-1 and TRBJ2-7; 7 bases are shared with TRBD1. The germline gives CDR1 MGHRA, CDR2 YSYEKL. The CDR3 covers 15 residues. V dropped 2 bases and J dropped 3; count of bases not matched to a gene: 7. The DNA for the CDR3 is TGCGCCAGCAGCCAAACTGCGACAGGGATCTACGAGCAGTACTTC. Protein product: CASSQTATGIYEQYF.

V and J are TRBV6-4 and TRBJ2-7, with D tentatively TRBD2 (5 bases). V gave up 10 bases and J gave up 0 bases, with 22 bases separating them. This CDR3 spans 16 amino acids. CDR1 MRHNA and CDR2 SNTAGT come from the germline V gene. The CDR3 nucleotides are TGTGCCAACCGGACTCCGTATTCCCCAAGCTCCTACGAGCAGTACTTC. This sequence encodes CANRTPYSPSSYEQYF.

The chain employs TRBV4-3 and TRBJ2-1; 9 positions agree with TRBD1. Germline V gene data show CDR1 as LGHNA and CDR2 as YSLEER. The CDR3 has 15 residues. V dropped 1 base and J dropped 3; count of bases not matched to a gene: 1. The CDR3: CASSQGDRDYNEQFF. CDR3 nucleotide sequence: TGCGCCAGCAGCCAAGGGGACAGGGACTACAATGAGCAGTTCTTC.

The gene calls are TRBV7-2 and TRBJ1-4, with a weak D call TRBD1 (5 bases). CDR3 size: 16 residues. Trimming took off 2 bases at V and 5 bases at J, with 15 bases between the two ends. Per the germline V gene, CDR1 is SGHTA and CDR2 is FQGNSA. Here the CDR3 reads CASSLSRAGRNEKLFF. In nucleotides, the CDR3 is TGTGCCAGCAGCTTATCGCGAGCAGGGCGAAATGAAAAACTGTTTTTT.

This sequence joins TRBV3-1 (or the pseudogene TRBV3-2) and TRBJ2-3; tentatively, D is TRBD2 (5 bases). Trimming removed 0 bases at V and 2 bases at J, with 15 bases between. The CDR3 loop spans 17 amino acids. The germline CDR1 and CDR2 sequences are LGHDT and YNNKEL (reference sequence). As DNA, the CDR3 is TGTGCCAGCAGCCAAGATCCTACTAGAGAATTCACAGATACGCAGTATTTT. Protein sequence: CASSQDPTREFTDTQYF.